Listed here are 4 T cell receptor beta chains from one sample, sequenced in a study of blood T cells in healthy people across ages. It was with a sample-barcoded 5' primer and a J-beta primer mix that a second PCR of roughly 7 to 12 cycles was run. Each CDR3 protein gets one entry after TCRdb re-called the 5' RACE reads with MiXCR. This table has some 1.5 million distinct CDR3 sequences, roughly 27% appearing once. Sequenced: blood. Receptor source: a woman in her twenties or thirties in good health.

This clonotype was seen repeatedly, ten times or more. The chain is built from TRBV6-6 and TRBJ2-1, with D unresolved. Germline CDR1 and CDR2: MNHNY and SVGAGI (reference sequence). Trimming removed 0 bases from V and 8 bases from J, with 5 bases in between. The CDR3 has 12 residues. Here the CDR3 reads CASSYSRDEQFF. As DNA, the CDR3 is TGTGCCAGCAGTTACTCTAGGGATGAGCAGTTCTTC.

The genes are TRBV28 and TRBJ1-5; D is possibly TRBD1 (5 bases). Germline CDR1 MDHEN, CDR2 SYDVKM. The CDR3 sequence is 16 residues long. V lost 6 bases and J lost 0, with 15 bases in between. Written as DNA, the CDR3 is TGTGCCAGCAGACCGCGACAGATTTATAGCAATCAGCCCCAGCATTTT. Amino acids: CASRPRQIYSNQPQHF.

Many counts were recorded for this clonotype. The chain combines TRBV4-1 with TRBJ2-5, with D tentatively TRBD2 (7 bases). Trimming took off 2 bases at V and 5 bases at J, with 27 bases between the two ends. Germline V gene sequence: CDR1 MGHRA, CDR2 YSYEKL. The CDR3 is 19 residues long. The CDR3: CASSQFPKVPAGAGETQYF. CDR3 coding DNA: TGCGCCAGCAGCCAATTCCCTAAAGTCCCCGCGGGGGCGGGGGAGACCCAGTACTTC.

V and J are TRBV12-3 or TRBV12-4 and TRBJ2-7; 14 nucleotides line up with TRBD2. CDR3 length: 16 residues. J gave up 0 bases and V 5 bases, and 3 bases lay outside the gene matches. The CDR3 here is CASSPGLAGVSYEQYV. DNA of the CDR3: TGTGCCAGCAGTCCGGGACTAGCGGGGGTCTCCTACGAGCAGTACGTC.